The present T cell receptor beta chain was sequenced within a study of naive and memory T cell subsets. Treatment denoted: skin biopsy from PPD injection site in Mantoux-positive individual. An oligonucleotide containing a UMI was ligated to the 3' end of TCR cDNA. The CDR3 totals 14 residues. CDR1 and CDR2 from the germline V gene are LGHDT and YNNKEL (reference sequence). V gave up 4 bases and J gave up 5 bases, with 14 bases separating them. The SP2 primer and nested alpha and beta constant region primers amplified ligated cDNA in four rounds. TCRdb processed the UMI-ligation and nested PCR reads anew with MiXCR; each CDR3 protein has one entry. The sample lists approximately 21,000 distinct CDR3 sequences; about 6.1% were seen once. There are a few counts of this clonotype.

The receptor's source is an adult in good health. The sample in question was skin, obtained from a tuberculin skin test site. This sequence joins TRBV3-1 and TRBJ1-2; tentatively, D is TRBD1 (5 bases). As DNA, the CDR3 is TGTGCCAGCAGCCCTGCAGGCGGGGGATATGGCTACACCTTC. It specifies CASSPAGGGYGYTF.